This entry is about one TCR beta chain. This entry belongs to a study of shared clonotypes between healthy human individuals. Sequenced by immunoSEQ multiplex PCR; TCRdb stores in-frame clones only, minus some. The sample lists about 2.2 million clones, just over 90% occurring once. The naive CD8 population came from CD45RO-negative cells selected for CCR7, without terminally differentiated effector memory CD45RA+ cells. V was clipped by 6 bases and J by 5 bases, with 16 bases between them. CDR1 MDHEN and CDR2 SYDVKM come from the germline V gene. This CDR3 is 14 amino acids long. This clonotype originated in a man aged 18-30 years in good health. Some clones in this sample may be carry-over from other donors' samples. V usage is TRBV28 and J usage is TRBJ2-5, with D possibly being TRBD1 (5 bases). Material for sequencing was naive CD8+ T cells from PBMCs. CDR3 bases: TGTGCCAGCAGGACGGACCCCGCAGGGGAGACCCAGTACTTC. It specifies CASRTDPAGETQYF.